These 26 T cell receptor beta chains were sequenced from one sample in a study of T cells after posttransplantation cyclophosphamide. The table came from immunoSEQ multiplex PCR; TCRdb's copy has only in-frame clones and leaves some out. The sample lists some 10,000 clones, around nine tenths occurring once. A marrow graft followed busulfan-fludarabine conditioning, with cyclophosphamide on days +3 and +4. The specimen comprised CD4+ T cells sorted from PBMCs, sampled after allogeneic stem cell transplant with posttransplant cyclophosphamide. The receptors stem from a male patient aged 25-45 years who received an allogeneic stem cell transplant from a related donor, was CMV-positive, and had acute GVHD only. Some T cells may be graft donor cells.

This chain uses TRBV5-1 with TRBJ2-2; TRBD2 aligns across 13 bases. V was clipped by 6 bases and J by 3 bases; unmatched bases: 5. The CDR3 contains 16 residues. Germline lookup yields CDR1 SGHRS and CDR2 YFSETQ. The CDR3 is CASTGLAGAYTGELFF. The CDR3 coding sequence is TGCGCCAGCACCGGACTAGCGGGGGCTTACACCGGGGAGCTGTTTTTT.

This chain uses TRBV29-1 with TRBJ2-1; D is possibly TRBD2 (5 bases). V was cut by 5 bases and J by 3 bases, with 8 bases left in between. Germline V gene lookup returns CDR1 SQVTM and CDR2 ANQGSEA. The CDR3 extends over 12 amino acids. As DNA, the CDR3 is TGCAGCGTTTTGCGGGTCTACAATGAGCAGTTCTTC. Amino acids: CSVLRVYNEQFF.

The V call is TRBV4-3, the J call TRBJ1-2, with 12 positions matching TRBD1. Germline-derived CDR1 and CDR2 are LGHNA and YSLEER. J was trimmed by 4 bases and V by 4 bases; bases with no gene match: 1. The CDR3 is 14 amino acids. This CDR3 reads CASSPGQGAYGYTF. The CDR3 bases are TGCGCCAGCAGCCCGGGACAGGGGGCCTATGGCTACACCTTC.

The rearrangement uses TRBV9 and TRBJ1-4; 9 nucleotides line up with TRBD1. The germline gives CDR1 SGDLS, CDR2 YYNGEE. The length of the CDR3 is 15 residues. Losses at the gene ends were 0 bases for V and 12 bases for J; bases not matched to a gene: 9. The CDR3 DNA sequence: TGTGCCAGCAGCGTAGCCCTGGGGACAGGGCAAGAACTGTTTTTT. This gives the protein CASSVALGTGQELFF.

The CDR3 reads CASSEYGQGASGYTF. For the CDR3, the DNA is TGTGCCAGCAGTGAATATGGACAGGGGGCGTCGGGCTACACCTTC. The chain employs TRBV25-1 and TRBJ1-2; 11 nucleotides align to TRBD1. V lost 0 bases, J lost 8 bases, and 5 bases stayed unmatched. Germline V gives CDR1 MGHDK, CDR2 SYGVNS. CDR3 length: 15 amino acids.

The V and J genes are TRBV30 and TRBJ2-5; 10 nucleotides agree with TRBD2. Germline values: CDR1 GTSNPN, CDR2 SVGIG (reference sequence). V was pared by 4 bases and J by 5 bases, with 7 bases of the junction left unmatched. CDR3 size: 14 residues. Written as DNA, the CDR3 is TGTGCCTGGACTAGCGGGGGTTCTATGGAGACCCAGTACTTC. Translation: CAWTSGGSMETQYF.

The V and J genes are TRBV10-1 and TRBJ2-2; the D gene is possibly TRBD1 (5 bases). The CDR3 sequence is 11 residues long. Germline loops: CDR1 WNHNN, CDR2 SYGVQD (reference sequence). Trimming left V 10 bases short and J 6 bases short, with 9 bases between. In nucleotides, the CDR3 is TGCGCCAAACCGACAGCCGGGGAGCTGTTTTTT. Its translation: CAKPTAGELFF.

The genes are TRBV5-5 and TRBJ1-5; D is ambiguous. Trimming took 0 bases from V and 2 from J, leaving 9 bases between them. The CDR3 loop spans 15 amino acids. The germline V gene encodes CDR1 SGHKS and CDR2 YYEKEE (reference sequence). The chain's CDR3 is CASSLENLGNQPQHF. Here the CDR3 DNA reads TGTGCCAGCAGCTTGGAGAACTTGGGCAATCAGCCCCAGCATTTT. Complete variable domain (other parts from reference TRBV5-5 and TRBJ1-5): DAGVTQSPTHLIKTRGQQVTLRCSPISGHKSVSWYQQVLGQGPQFIFQYYEKEERGRGNFPDRFSARQFPNYSSELNVNALLLGDSALYLCASSLENLGNQPQHFGDGTRLSIL.

The chain employs TRBV6-1 and TRBJ1-2, with D possibly TRBD1 on 5 matching bases. Deletions cut 1 base from V and 2 bases from J, with 11 bases between. This CDR3 comprises 15 residues. Germline values: CDR1 MNHNS, CDR2 SASEGT. CDR3 sequence (DNA): TGTGCCAGCAGTGAAGGGCTGGGGCGCAACTATGGCTACACCTTC. It yields the protein CASSEGLGRNYGYTF.

This clone was found once. The chain joins TRBV5-5 to TRBJ2-7, with D maybe TRBD2 (5 bases). CDR3 length: 14 amino acids. V lost 4 bases and J 0 bases, leaving 11 bases between the germline ends. Germline V gene lookup returns CDR1 SGHKS and CDR2 YYEKEE (reference sequence). This chain's CDR3 is CASSRTGSSYEQYF. Written as DNA, the CDR3 is TGTGCCAGCAGCCGTACTGGGAGCTCCTACGAGCAGTACTTC.

V usage is TRBV30 and J usage is TRBJ2-3, with 8 bases fitting TRBD1. The V segment lost 5 bases and the J segment 1 base; nucleotides outside the gene matches: 2. Germline-derived CDR1 and CDR2 are GTSNPN and SVGIG (reference sequence). This CDR3 is built from 13 residues. The CDR3 here is CAWAQGGTDTQYF. For the CDR3, the DNA is TGTGCCTGGGCACAGGGGGGCACAGATACGCAGTATTTT.

This chain connects TRBV11-2 to TRBJ2-3; D gene uncertain. The length of the CDR3 is 12 residues. CDR1 and CDR2 (germline): SGHAT, FQNNGV. Trimming removed 2 bases at V and 5 bases at J, with 5 bases between. This chain's CDR3 is CASSLNLDTQYF. CDR3 sequence (DNA): TGTGCCAGCAGCTTAAATCTAGATACGCAGTATTTT.

The chain links TRBV18 to TRBJ1-4; perhaps TRBD1 as D (5 bases). Germline V lookup: CDR1 KGHSH, CDR2 LQKENI. V lost 5 bases to trimming and J lost 5 bases, with 18 bases between them. CDR3 length: 16 amino acids. CDR3: CASSTSGGGRNEKLFF. The CDR3 nucleotides read TGTGCCAGCTCAACCTCCGGTGGGGGGAGGAATGAAAAACTGTTTTTT. Full variable domain (missing parts from reference TRBV18 and TRBJ1-4): NAGVMQNPRHLVRRRGQEARLRCSPMKGHSHVYWYRQLPEEGLKFMVYLQKENIIDESGMPKERFSAEFPKEGPSILRIQQVVRGDSAAYFCASSTSGGGRNEKLFFGSGTQLSVL.

V and J are TRBV9 and TRBJ2-6, with D perhaps matching TRBD2 (7 bases). The germline V gene encodes CDR1 SGDLS and CDR2 YYNGEE. The CDR3 loop spans 17 amino acids. Between the trimmed V and J ends, which lost 0 bases and 0 bases, there was a span of 10 bases. The CDR3 DNA reads TGTGCCAGCAGCGTAGGAGGGGGGGCCTCTGGGGCCAACGTCCTGACTTTC. Translated: CASSVGGGASGANVLTF.

This clone was counted a single time. The chain couples TRBV27 to TRBJ1-5; no reliable D call. Trimming pared 5 bases from V and 1 base from J, leaving 12 bases between. The CDR3 totals 15 residues. Germline V lookup: CDR1 MNHEY, CDR2 SMNVEV (reference sequence). Here the CDR3 DNA reads TGTGCCAGCAGTCAGACATGGCAGAGCAATCAGCCCCAGCATTTT. It codes for CASSQTWQSNQPQHF.

The J gene is TRBJ2-1, the V gene TRBV19; 8 positions match TRBD2. This CDR3 spans 13 amino acids. Per germline, CDR1 LNHDA and CDR2 SQIVND (reference sequence). Trimming took 4 bases from V and 10 from J; bases not matched to a gene: 6. The CDR3 loop is CASSRTSGAEQFF. CDR3 in DNA: TGTGCCAGTAGTAGAACTAGCGGAGCCGAGCAGTTCTTC.

The chain carries TRBV5-4 and TRBJ2-2; 11 bases map to TRBD2. After removal of 4 bases from V and 0 bases from J, the junction contained 2 bases not matched to a gene. Germline lookup yields CDR1 SGHNT and CDR2 YYREEE (reference sequence). This CDR3 has 16 amino acids. The CDR3 DNA reads as TGTGCCAGCAGCAAGGGACTAGCGGCGAACACCGGGGAGCTGTTTTTT. Its translation is CASSKGLAANTGELFF.

The genes are TRBV6-5 and TRBJ1-1, with unresolved D. V was trimmed by 1 base and J by 0 bases, leaving 6 bases between them. CDR1 is MNHEY, CDR2 SVGAGI, per germline. The CDR3 is 14 amino acids. For the CDR3, the DNA is TGTGCCAGCAGTTACTTGTCCGTGAACACTGAAGCTTTCTTT. This translates into CASSYLSVNTEAFF.

This clone was seen a few times. V usage is TRBV4-2 and J usage is TRBJ2-7, with 8 positions matching TRBD1. The CDR3 runs to 16 residues. The V gene's germline CDR1 is LGHNA and CDR2 YNFKEQ. Losses at the gene ends were 4 bases for V and 3 bases for J; bases not matched to a gene: 11. The CDR3 sequence: CASSPPAGTGVYEQYF. The CDR3 bases are TGTGCCAGCAGCCCGCCCGCGGGGACAGGCGTCTACGAGCAGTACTTC.

The chain couples TRBV5-1 to TRBJ1-5; no definite D call. Trimming took 0 bases from V and 6 from J, leaving 16 bases between them. Per germline, CDR1 SGHRS and CDR2 YFSETQ. This CDR3 has 16 residues. The CDR3: CASSLGVGRSSQPQHF. CDR3 DNA sequence: TGCGCCAGCAGCTTGGGTGTAGGGAGGTCGAGTCAGCCCCAGCATTTT.

The chain links TRBV6-6 to TRBJ1-5; a possible D gene is TRBD1 (5 bases). The germline gives CDR1 MNHNY, CDR2 SVGAGI (reference sequence). Between the trimmed V and J ends, which lost 8 bases and 2 bases, there was a span of 10 bases. CDR3 length equals 13 residues. The CDR3 protein is CASERGRNQPQHF. CDR3 sequence (DNA): TGTGCCAGCGAGCGGGGACGCAATCAGCCCCAGCATTTT.

This chain joins TRBV27 and TRBJ1-2, with TRBD1 matching 12 bases. This CDR3 region has 14 residues. The V gene's germline CDR1 is MNHEY and CDR2 SMNVEV (reference sequence). V lost 8 bases, J lost 7 bases, and 8 bases stayed unmatched. The CDR3 protein is CASSGTGGAGGYTF. The CDR3 DNA follows: TGTGCCAGCTCCGGGACAGGGGGCGCGGGTGGCTACACCTTC.

V is TRBV6-5 and J is TRBJ2-1, with TRBD1 identical over 7 bases. V was pared by 10 bases and J by 9 bases, with 9 bases of the junction left unmatched. CDR3 length: 12 residues. Germline loops: CDR1 MNHEY, CDR2 SVGAGI. The CDR3 region has the DNA TGTGCCACCTTCAGGGGGAGCGGTGAGCAGTTCTTC. Translation: CATFRGSGEQFF.

This rearrangement joins TRBV5-6 to TRBJ2-1; D is possibly TRBD2 (6 bases). The CDR3 totals 13 residues. Trimming pared 8 bases from V and 5 bases from J, leaving 14 bases between. CDR1 SGHDT and CDR2 YYEEEE come from the germline V gene. As DNA, the CDR3 is TGTGCCAGTTCGGGACTTTTCCACAATGAGCAGTTCTTC. Amino acids: CASSGLFHNEQFF.

This clone was detected only a few times. The genes are TRBV4-3 and TRBJ1-1; maybe TRBD1 (6 bases). The V end lost 4 bases, the J end lost 3 bases, and 12 bases lay between the germline ends. Germline CDR1 and CDR2: LGHNA and YSLEER. The CDR3 is 14 amino acids. The CDR3 sequence is CASSRGGADTEAFF. The DNA of the CDR3 is TGCGCCAGCAGCCGGGGGGGGGCGGACACTGAAGCTTTCTTT.

The chain uses TRBV5-1 and TRBJ1-1; D perhaps matches TRBD1 (6 bases). V lost 5 bases and J lost 0, with 17 bases in between. This CDR3 is 16 amino acids long. CDR1 and CDR2 (germline): SGHRS, YFSETQ. The CDR3 DNA reads TGCGCCAGCAGAGACGGACAGAGATTATTGAACACTGAAGCTTTCTTT. It encodes CASRDGQRLLNTEAFF.